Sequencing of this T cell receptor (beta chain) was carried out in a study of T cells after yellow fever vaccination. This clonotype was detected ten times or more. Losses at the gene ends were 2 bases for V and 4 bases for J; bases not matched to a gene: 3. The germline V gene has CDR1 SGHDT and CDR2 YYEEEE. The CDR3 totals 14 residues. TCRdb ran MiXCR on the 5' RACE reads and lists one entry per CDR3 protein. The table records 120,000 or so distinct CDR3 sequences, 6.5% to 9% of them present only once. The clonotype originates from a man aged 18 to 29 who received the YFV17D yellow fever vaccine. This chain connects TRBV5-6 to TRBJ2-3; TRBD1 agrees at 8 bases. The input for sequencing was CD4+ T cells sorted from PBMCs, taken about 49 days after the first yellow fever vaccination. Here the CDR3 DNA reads TGTGCCAGCAGCTTTCAGGGGGCACCAGATACGCAGTATTTT. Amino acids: CASSFQGAPDTQYF.